This T cell receptor (beta chain) was found in a study of T cells in localized non-small cell lung cancer. Measured with immunoSEQ multiplex PCR; TCRdb has only the in-frame clones, and not every one. The sample holds about 75,000 clones; 65% to 85% are singletons and the top ten take approximately 9.6%. Study-wide results and limits: A raised T cell density in blood coincided with lengthier overall survival. Among the top 100 tumor clones, a median roughly 57 appeared in adjacent lung. Measurement of T cell clonality placed uninvolved adjacent lung highest, above the level in tumor.

This clone was observed a single time. Its antigen is not known. The CDR3 runs to 14 residues. Germline V lookup: CDR1 MGHRA, CDR2 YSYEKL. Trimming left V 1 base short and J 2 bases short, with 8 bases between. This receptor was taken from an older female donor with stage I lung adenocarcinoma. The material was peripheral blood, obtained before any cancer treatment. The V and J genes are TRBV4-1 and TRBJ1-2; D gene uncertain. CDR3 DNA: TGCGCCAGCAGCCAAGTTGATCGAAACTATGGCTACACCTTC. Translation: CASSQVDRNYGYTF.